The rows below give T cell receptor beta chains drawn from one sample of a study of blood T cells in healthy people across ages. TCRdb analysed the 5' RACE reads with MiXCR anew, one entry per CDR3 protein. The sample has about 630,000 distinct CDR3 sequences, 20% to 25% seen once. The source material was blood. These receptors originate from a man between 70 and 80 years old in good health. The CDR3 runs from the conserved cysteine through the conserved F or W. A D gene is named only where the DNA matches it firmly. Clone size, where shown, is once, few, many, or a class for clones that have expanded.

clone_size	d_call	v_call	j_call	cdr3_nt	cdr3_aa
few	TRBD1	TRBV12-3/TRBV12-4	TRBJ1-2	TGTGCCAGCAGGCCTGGGACAGGGGGTTCTAACTATGGCTACACCTTC	CASRPGTGGSNYGYTF
few	.	TRBV29-1	TRBJ1-5	TGCAGCGTTGAAGCAGGGTTAGCCAATCAGCCCCAGCATTTT	CSVEAGLANQPQHF
.	TRBD2	TRBV4-1	TRBJ2-1	TGCGCCAGCAGCCAAGGAAGTAGCGGGCAATACAATGAGCAGTTCTTC	CASSQGSSGQYNEQFF
few	.	TRBV5-1	TRBJ1-6	TGCGCCAGCAGCTTGGAGAGCTCCTATAATTCACTCCTCCACTTT	CASSLESSYNSLLHF
few	TRBD2	TRBV5-6	TRBJ2-5	TGTGCCAGCGTGACTAGCGGTTACTACCAAGAGACCCAGTACTTC	CASVTSGYYQETQYF
.	TRBD2	TRBV20-1	TRBJ2-7	TGCAGTGCACGCCCCCGGGCTAGCGGGAAGTATGAGCAGTACTTC	CSARPRASGKYEQYF
.	TRBD2	TRBV7-2	TRBJ2-1	TGTGCCAGCAGCCGAGGGACTAGCGCTGGCGGGCAGTTCTTC	CASSRGTSAGGQFF
.	.	TRBV29-1	TRBJ2-1	TGCAGCGTTGAACCGACTTCGAATGAGCAGTTCTTC	CSVEPTSNEQFF
.	TRBD1	TRBV29-1	TRBJ2-7	TGCAGCGTGGGCGACAGGGACGAGCAGTACTTC	CSVGDRDEQYF
.	.	TRBV6-6	TRBJ2-7	TGTGCCAGCAGTCTCGCACTAGAAATAACTTCCTACGAGCAGTACTTC	CASSLALEITSYEQYF
few	.	TRBV18	TRBJ2-1	TGTGCCAGCTCACCACCGGCAGGGTACAATGAGCAGTTCTTC	CASSPPAGYNEQFF
.	TRBD1	TRBV20-1	TRBJ2-7	TGCAGTGCCCGCTACAGGGGGCAGTACGAGCAGTACTTC	CSARYRGQYEQYF
.	TRBD2	TRBV3-1	TRBJ2-1	TGTGCCAGCAGCCAGATAGCGGGAGCTGAGCAGTTCTTC	CASSQIAGAEQFF
few	.	TRBV5-6	TRBJ2-7	TGTGCCAGCAGCTTGACTAAGCTACCATTGACCTACGAGCAGTACTTC	CASSLTKLPLTYEQYF
.	TRBD1	TRBV29-1	TRBJ2-1	TGCAGCTCCGGGACAGGGAACAATGAGCAGTTCTTC	CSSGTGNNEQFF
.	.	TRBV5-1	TRBJ1-1	TGCGCCAGCAGCCCGCAAGACGTGAACACTGAAGCTTTCTTT	CASSPQDVNTEAFF
few	TRBD2	TRBV4-1	TRBJ2-1	TGCGCCAGCAGCCTCCAACCGGTAGCGGGGAGCTCCTACAATGAGCAGTTCTTC	CASSLQPVAGSSYNEQFF
.	TRBD2	TRBV20-1	TRBJ2-2	TGCAGTGCTAGGCCAGCGGGGATTACCGGGGAGCTGTTTTTT	CSARPAGITGELFF
.	TRBD2	TRBV24-1	TRBJ2-1	TGTGCCACCAGTGATCACCTAGCGGACTACAATGAGCAGTTCTTC	CATSDHLADYNEQFF
.	.	TRBV6-2/TRBV6-3	TRBJ1-5	TGTGCCAGCAGCAGAGAGGGCGCCAGGGCCTATCAGCCCCAGCATTTT	CASSREGARAYQPQHF
.	.	TRBV12-3/TRBV12-4	TRBJ1-1	TGTGCCACCAAAACAGGGCCGAACACTGAAGCTTTCTTT	CATKTGPNTEAFF
.	.	TRBV28	TRBJ2-5	TGTGCCAGCAGTTTGGGGAGAAAAGAGACCCAGTGCTTC	CASSLGRKETQCF
many	TRBD1	TRBV6-5	TRBJ2-2	TGTGCCAGCAGACCTCTCGGGACAGGTGACACCGGGGAGCTGTTTTTT	CASRPLGTGDTGELFF
.	.	TRBV3-1	TRBJ2-5	TGTGCCAGCAGTCGTGAGGTCGGGACCCAGTACTTC	CASSREVGTQYF
.	TRBD2	TRBV20-1	TRBJ2-3	TGCAGTGCTTACAGACTAGCGGGAGCGGGAGATACGCAGTATTTT	CSAYRLAGAGDTQYF
few	.	TRBV20-1	TRBJ2-7	TGCAGTGCCGGGGACGGGCACTACGAGCAGTACTTC	CSAGDGHYEQYF
.	.	TRBV7-6	TRBJ1-5	TGTGCCAGCAGCTTAGATTTGTTACAGGGAATCAATCAGCCCCAGCATTTT	CASSLDLLQGINQPQHF
.	.	TRBV24-1	TRBJ1-5	TGTGCCACCAGTGACCCGGCTTATCCAGCAACCCAGCATTTT	CATSDPAYPATQHF
few	TRBD1	TRBV7-9	TRBJ2-5	TGTGCCAGCAGCTCCGGGACAGGGAAGACCTCTTTC	CASSSGTGKTSF
.	.	TRBV6-5	TRBJ1-4	TGTGCCAGCAGTTCCGGGGGGATCAATGAAAAACTGTTTTTT	CASSSGGINEKLFF
.	.	TRBV4-3	TRBJ1-5	TGCGCCAGCAGCCAAGATTCAACAGAAAATCAGCCCCAGCATTTT	CASSQDSTENQPQHF
.	.	TRBV3-1	TRBJ2-3	TGTGCCAGCAGCCAAGGCCGTATCACAGATACGCAGTATTTT	CASSQGRITDTQYF
few	.	TRBV5-1	TRBJ2-2	TGCGCCAGCAGCTTGTTTCCCCTGAACACCGGGGAGCTGTTTTTT	CASSLFPLNTGELFF
.	.	TRBV6-5	TRBJ2-3	TGTGCCAGCAGTTACTCACCTGAGTCTAGCGTAGCAGATACGCAGTATTTT	CASSYSPESSVADTQYF
once	TRBD2	TRBV20-1	TRBJ2-1	TGCAGTGCCAGGGGACTAGCGGGACGGTGGGGGTCCTACAATGAGCAGTTCTTC	CSARGLAGRWGSYNEQFF
.	TRBD2	TRBV7-9	TRBJ2-7	TGTGCCAGCAGCGGGGGACTAGGACTTGCAGCTTACGAGCAGTACTTC	CASSGGLGLAAYEQYF
.	.	TRBV12-3/TRBV12-4	TRBJ2-3	TGTGCCAGCACAGGGGCAGATACGCAGTATTTT	CASTGADTQYF